This T cell receptor (beta chain) was documented in a study of shared clonotypes between healthy human individuals. The wider study: Used for every donor were three CD4 naive, three CD4 memory, two CD8 naive and one CD8 memory plate. Broader study findings: A handful of donors showed sharing of about 4.6% of naive CD4 clonotypes.

As concerns this clone: The antigen is undetermined.

This CDR3 region has 15 residues. Germline CDR1 reads SGHAT; CDR2 reads FQNNGV. Trimming left V 3 bases short and J 2 bases short, with 14 bases between. Each replicate PCR on the sorted subsets used roughly 200 ng DNA (around 31,000 T cell genomes). Data came from immunoSEQ multiplex PCR; TCRdb stores just in-frame clones and leaves some out. The sample lists approximately 2.5 million clones; around 90% were seen once. The V call is TRBV11-2, the J call TRBJ2-7, with a tentative D call TRBD2 (5 bases). This clonotype was obtained from a man younger than 30 in good health. Material for sequencing was naive CD4+ T cells sorted from blood. Subset noted: CD45RA+ positively selected. Here the CDR3 reads CASSFGEQTTYEQYF. The CDR3 region has the DNA TGTGCCAGCAGCTTCGGAGAACAGACTACCTACGAGCAGTACTTC.